The present entry profiles one TCR beta chain with its context. The antigen is undetermined. The record originates from a study of PD-1 blockade in classical Hodgkin lymphoma. The overall study: Nivolumab was given intravenously to patients at 3 mg/kg every 2 weeks.

This CDR3 has 15 residues. Germline CDR1 and CDR2: SNHLY and FYNNEI. After removal of 6 bases from V and 10 bases from J, the junction contained 12 bases not matched to a gene. Relapses following autologous stem cell transplantation were seen in all patients, with brentuximab vedotin exposure varying. Patients showed best responses of complete response, partial response or progressive disease. Study conclusions and caveats: TCR diversity at baseline was reported to be reduced in newly diagnosed patients relative to healthy donors.

Only in-frame clones appear in the TCRdb table, and some are missing; sequencing was by immunoSEQ multiplex PCR. The sample shows 75,000 to 100,000 clones, 75% to 85% of them seen only once. The sequences come from peripheral blood mononuclear cells (PBMCs), collected before the second cycle of nivolumab. The clonotype was recovered from a human donor with classical Hodgkin lymphoma. The gene calls are TRBV2 and TRBJ2-5, with 12 bases fitting TRBD2. CDR3: CASRTGLAGPMGQYF. The CDR3 DNA sequence: TGTGCCAGCAGGACGGGACTAGCGGGCCCGATGGGCCAGTACTTC.